The present T cell receptor (beta chain) was sequenced within a study of T cell responses to AZD1222 COVID-19 vaccine. Notes on the study in general: No day 14 peak samples; only post-peak repertoires were characterized. Only five or six AZD1222 recipients were seropositive at baseline. Nearly half of spike-specific TCRs reportedly go after variant regions that carry no mutations.

Libraries were prepared by immunoSEQ multiplex PCR; TCRdb keeps only in-frame clonotypes and omits some of them. The data contain roughly 120,000 clones, 85% to 95% of them singletons. Concerning this clone itself: Its cognate antigen is unknown.

This CDR3 region has 13 residues. The junction had 6 bases not matched to a gene; V was cut back by 10 bases and J by 1 base. CDR1 is MNHEY and CDR2 is SMNVEV in the germline V gene (reference sequence). The sequence was obtained from an adult in good health. V gene TRBV27 combines with J gene TRBJ1-1; 7 bases are shared with TRBD1. This specimen was peripheral blood, taken on day 0 of AZD1222 vaccination. The CDR3, as DNA: TGTGCCACCGACAGGGAGGGGAACACTGAAGCTTTCTTT. The encoded protein is CATDREGNTEAFF.